This T cell receptor beta chain was retrieved from a study of blood T cell repertoires in COVID-19. Across the whole study: Italy, Spain and the United States were the sources of the convalescent and acute COVID-19 samples.

How the authors handled the data: Estimation of nucleated cell counts relied on the amplification of reference gene primers. Sequencing used immunoSEQ multiplex PCR; TCRdb keeps in-frame clones, though not all of them. V and J calls plus clone size are reproduced from that table; the DNA served to infer D and trimming. The sample has some 290,000 clones, 70% to 90% seen once. This clone was counted only a few times. V shed 1 base and J 3 bases; nucleotides not matched to a gene: 9. Germline CDR1 SGHAT, CDR2 FQNNGV. CDR3 size: 17 residues. The sequence derives from a man in his 60s who had recovered from COVID-19. The genes are TRBV11-2 and TRBJ2-7; 10 bases match TRBD2. Sequencing used peripheral blood. This CDR3 is CASSLVGLAGAGYEQYF. The CDR3 nucleotides are TGTGCCAGCAGCTTAGTTGGCCTAGCGGGGGCTGGCTACGAGCAGTACTTC.